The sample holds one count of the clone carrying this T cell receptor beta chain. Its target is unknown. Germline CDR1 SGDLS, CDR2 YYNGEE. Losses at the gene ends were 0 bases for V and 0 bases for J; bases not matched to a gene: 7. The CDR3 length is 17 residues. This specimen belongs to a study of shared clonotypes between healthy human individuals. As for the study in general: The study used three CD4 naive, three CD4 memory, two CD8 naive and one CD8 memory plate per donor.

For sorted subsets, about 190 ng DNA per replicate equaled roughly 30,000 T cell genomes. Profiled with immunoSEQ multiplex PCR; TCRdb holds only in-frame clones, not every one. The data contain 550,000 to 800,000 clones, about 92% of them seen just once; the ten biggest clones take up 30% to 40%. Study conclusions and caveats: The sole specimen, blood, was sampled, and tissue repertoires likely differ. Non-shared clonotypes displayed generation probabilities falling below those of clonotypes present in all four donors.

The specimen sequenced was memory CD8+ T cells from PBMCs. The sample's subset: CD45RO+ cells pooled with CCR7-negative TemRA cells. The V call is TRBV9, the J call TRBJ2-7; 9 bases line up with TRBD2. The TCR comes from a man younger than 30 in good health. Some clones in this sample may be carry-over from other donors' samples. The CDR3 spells CASSVGPVAGASYEQYF. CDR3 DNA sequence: TGTGCCAGCAGCGTAGGCCCAGTAGCGGGAGCCTCCTACGAGCAGTACTTC.